One TCR beta chain is described in this entry. The antigen is unknown. TCRdb keeps only in-frame clones here, not all; method: immunoSEQ multiplex PCR. Counted here are under 1,100,000 clones, roughly 75% occurring once; the ten biggest clones make up approximately 1.5%. The data were taken from a study of shared clonotypes between healthy human individuals. As for the study in general: Three plates were used per donor for CD4 naive, three for CD4 memory, two for CD8 naive and one for CD8 memory. Study-level results: Depth of sequencing was expected to influence donor clonotype sharing.

This CDR3 region has 12 residues. The germline V gene has CDR1 SGHAT and CDR2 FQNNGV. Deletions cut 4 bases from V and 8 bases from J, with 11 bases between. Donors comprised healthy HIV-negative adults lacking recent acute infections or vaccinations. The chain employs TRBV11-2 and TRBJ1-2; possibly TRBD1 for D (5 bases). The sample taken for sequencing was memory CD4+ T cells sorted from blood. Described subset: CD45RA-negative fraction. The TCR sequence derives from a man between 18 and 29 years old in good health. CDR3 bases: TGTGCCAGCAGCTACGACAGTTGGGGCTACACCTTC. This translates into CASSYDSWGYTF.